This T cell receptor (beta chain) was recovered during a study of T cell repertoires in cytomegalovirus infection. Overall study context: It was the public TCR beta signatures that indicated both CMV infection and matching HLA type.

One entry per CDR3 protein results from TCRdb running MiXCR on the reads. The data contain 450,000 to 650,000 distinct CDR3 sequences, 26% of them singletons. Whole-study results and caveats: Carriers of CMV and the relevant HLA type were discriminated by public TCR beta frequency. Dominant in the ex vivo response were TCR beta clonotypes restricted by HLA-C and specific for CMV.

After removal of 1 base from V and 7 bases from J, the junction contained 7 bases not matched to a gene. The CDR3 contains 15 residues. Of note for this clonotype: Its antigen remains unknown.

J is TRBJ2-1 and V is TRBV12-3 or TRBV12-4, with 7 positions matching TRBD2. Input material: PBMCs. The TCR comes from a human donor in good health (CMV status not recorded). Some clones in this sample may be carry-over from other donors' samples. DNA for the CDR3: TGTGCCAGCAGTTTAGTGGGGGGAGGGCCTAATGAGCAGTTCTTC. Protein: CASSLVGGGPNEQFF.